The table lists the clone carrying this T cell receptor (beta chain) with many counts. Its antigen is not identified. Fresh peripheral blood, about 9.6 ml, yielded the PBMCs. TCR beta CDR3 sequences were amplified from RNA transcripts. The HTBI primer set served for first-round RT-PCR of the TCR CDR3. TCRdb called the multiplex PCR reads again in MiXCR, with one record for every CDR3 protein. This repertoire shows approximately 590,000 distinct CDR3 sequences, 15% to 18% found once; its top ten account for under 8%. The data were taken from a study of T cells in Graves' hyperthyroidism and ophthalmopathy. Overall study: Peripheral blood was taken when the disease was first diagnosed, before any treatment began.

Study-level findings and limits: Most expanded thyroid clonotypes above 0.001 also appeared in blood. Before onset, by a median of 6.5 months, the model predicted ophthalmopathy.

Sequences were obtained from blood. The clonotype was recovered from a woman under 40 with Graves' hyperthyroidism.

The DNA for the CDR3 is TGTGCCAGCATCACGCCGCAGGGGGCGACATACGAGCAGTACTTC. This translates into CASITPQGATYEQYF. The chain links TRBV28 to TRBJ2-7, with 8 nucleotides matching TRBD1. The V gene's germline CDR1 is MDHEN and CDR2 SYDVKM. The CDR3 loop spans 15 amino acids. Trimming cost V 7 bases and J 4 bases; bases outside gene matches: 12.